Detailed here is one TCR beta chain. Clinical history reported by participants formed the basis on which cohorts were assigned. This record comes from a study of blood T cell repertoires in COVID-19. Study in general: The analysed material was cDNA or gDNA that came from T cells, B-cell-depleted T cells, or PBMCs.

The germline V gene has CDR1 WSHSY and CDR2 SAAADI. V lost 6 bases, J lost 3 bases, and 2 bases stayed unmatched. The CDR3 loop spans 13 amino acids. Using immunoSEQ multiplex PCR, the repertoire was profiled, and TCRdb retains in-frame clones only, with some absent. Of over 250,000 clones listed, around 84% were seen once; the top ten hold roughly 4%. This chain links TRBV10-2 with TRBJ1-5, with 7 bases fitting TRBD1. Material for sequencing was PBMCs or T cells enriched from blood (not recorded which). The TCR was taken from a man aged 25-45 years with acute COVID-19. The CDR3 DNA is TGCGCCAGCAGAGACAGGGCCAATCAGCCCCAGCATTTT. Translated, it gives CASRDRANQPQHF.